This T cell receptor (beta chain) was recorded in a study of patients and donors after allogeneic stem cell transplantation. This clonotype was detected a few times. Each CDR3 protein is one row after TCRdb ran MiXCR on the RT-PCR reads. The sample has a few hundred thousand distinct CDR3 sequences; about 14% are singletons. Source material: blood, either unsorted or a sorted T cell fraction (not recorded which). The TCR was taken from a human donor who was either an allogeneic HSCT recipient or a stem cell or donor lymphocyte infusion donor (not recorded which). It is not recorded whose cells these are; they may come from a transplant donor.

Here the CDR3 reads CASSLFSMRDSANEQFF. CDR3 DNA: TGTGCCAGCAGCCTGTTCTCGATGCGGGATTCCGCGAATGAGCAGTTCTTC. This chain joins TRBV3-1 and TRBJ2-1; TRBD2 is a possible D gene (6 bases). V was pared by 4 bases and J by 7 bases, with 23 bases between. This CDR3 comprises 17 residues. Germline CDR1 is LGHDT and CDR2 is YNNKEL (reference sequence).